Listed here is a single T cell receptor (beta chain). The data belong to a study of blood T cell repertoires in COVID-19. Overall study: Some COVID-19 samples were acute and others convalescent; all came from the United States, Italy and Spain. Sources were T cells, B-cell-depleted T cells, or PBMCs; the material itself was cDNA or gDNA.

How the authors handled the data: Researchers report that nucleated cell counts were estimated from reference gene primer amplification. Clones were sequenced by immunoSEQ multiplex PCR, and TCRdb holds only the in-frame ones, with some missing. Clonal size and the V and J genes are those of that table, whereas D and trimming came from the DNA. Among about 280,000 clones, 85% were seen once, and the ten largest hold less than 15%. Looked up from germline, CDR1 is SGHNT and CDR2 is YYREEE (reference sequence). The CDR3 runs 15 residues. V was pared by 3 bases and J by 0 bases, with 10 bases between. This TCR derives from a human donor in a cohort sampled during active COVID-19. The chain combines TRBV5-4 with TRBJ2-1, with D uncertain. Source material: peripheral blood. The CDR3 coding sequence is TGTGCCAGCAGCTCTGGAGCTCGCTCCTACAATGAGCAGTTCTTC. Encoded protein: CASSSGARSYNEQFF.